The 27 T cell receptor beta chains below were found in one sample sequenced in a study of glioma-infiltrating T cells. Amplification of TCR alpha and beta CDR3 regions from RNA used iRepertoire nested multiplex PCR. MiXCR was run by TCRdb on the multiplex PCR reads, yielding one entry per CDR3 protein. The profile shows around 100,000 distinct CDR3 sequences, about 30% of them singletons. Sequenced: glioma tissue, nonneoplastic brain tissue, or PBMCs (not recorded which). The receptors shown here come from a human donor with low-grade glioma or glioblastoma, undergoing nonglioma brain surgery, or in good health (not recorded which).

This clonotype was seen ten or more times. The chain is built from TRBV7-2 and TRBJ2-1; D not resolved. Germline V gene lookup returns CDR1 SGHTA and CDR2 FQGNSA. The CDR3 contains 13 residues. V lost 4 bases, J lost 0 bases, and 4 bases lay in between. CDR3 residues: CASSYSSYNEQFF. The CDR3 DNA is TGTGCCAGCAGCTACAGCTCCTACAATGAGCAGTTCTTC.

To note about this clonotype: Possible read error: a much larger clone is one base away. The gene calls are TRBV19 and TRBJ1-5; possible D gene TRBD1, 5 bases. The germline gives CDR1 LNHDA, CDR2 SQIVND (reference sequence). The CDR3 loop spans 15 amino acids. Trimming removed 2 bases from V and 7 bases from J, with 15 bases in between. The CDR3 DNA reads TGTGCCAGTAGTATATATCCGACAGAAGCCCAGCCCCAGCATTTT. This gives the protein CASSIYPTEAQPQHF.

The gene calls are TRBV7-2 and TRBJ1-5, with D perhaps TRBD1 (5 bases). The V gene's germline CDR1 is SGHTA and CDR2 FQGNSA. CDR3 length: 15 amino acids. V shed 4 bases and J shed 2 bases, with 12 bases lying between them. CDR3 residues: CASSWVAGGNQPQHF. CDR3 DNA: TGTGCCAGCAGCTGGGTGGCGGGGGGCAATCAGCCCCAGCATTTT. Together with reference TRBV7-2 and TRBJ1-5, the CDR3 gives the full variable domain: GAGVSQSPSNKVTEKGKDVELRCDPISGHTALYWYRQSLGQGLEFLIYFQGNSAPDKSGLPSDRFSAERTGGSVSTLTIQRTQQEDSAVYLCASSWVAGGNQPQHFGDGTRLSIL.

This clonotype has a count of ten or more. The chain recombines TRBV6-2 or TRBV6-3 with TRBJ2-3; TRBD2 aligns across 7 bases. The CDR3 is made up of 16 amino acids. The J segment lost 8 bases and the V segment lost 2 bases, leaving 13 bases of the junction unmatched. Germline-derived CDR1 and CDR2 are MNHEY and SVGEGT. For the CDR3, the DNA is TGTGCCAGCAGTTACCACACCCGGGCGGGGGAGCGTACGCAGTATTTT. Protein: CASSYHTRAGERTQYF.

As concerns this clonotype: A read error may produce the germline difference seen at one junction end. The V gene is TRBV4-1, the J gene TRBJ1-1; D possibly corresponds to TRBD1 (6 bases). The length of the CDR3 is 15 residues. Germline CDR1 and CDR2: MGHRA and YSYEKL. The DNA of the CDR3 is TGCGCCAGCAGCCACGATCTTACAGGGACGCTCGAAGCTTCCTTT. Its protein product is CASSHDLTGTLEASF.

This clonotype was seen ten or more times. The chain is built from TRBV4-2 and TRBJ2-7; D remains ambiguous. The CDR3 is 14 amino acids. Trimming shortened V by 1 base and J by 3 bases, and 10 bases separated the two germline ends. Germline V gene sequence: CDR1 LGHNA, CDR2 YNFKEQ. The CDR3 DNA is TGTGCCAGCAGCCAAGGAGATAGCAACTACGAGCAGTACTTC. This encodes CASSQGDSNYEQYF.

The table lists this clonotype with a few counts. J is TRBJ1-1 and V is TRBV29-1; D not certain. The germline gives CDR1 SQVTM, CDR2 ANQGSEA. The CDR3 has 12 residues. The ends were cut back, 7 bases at V and 2 bases at J, with 11 bases in the middle. The CDR3 reads CSAHNFNTEAFF. The CDR3 DNA is TGCAGCGCCCATAATTTCAACACTGAAGCTTTCTTT.

Comments on this clonotype: It may be a read error: a sequence one base away is much more abundant. This rearrangement joins TRBV5-6 to TRBJ1-1; D might be TRBD1 (5 bases). Germline assignment: CDR1 SGHDT and CDR2 YYEEEE. This CDR3 has 16 amino acids. Trimming stripped 3 bases from V and 0 bases from J, with 15 bases between. The DNA for the CDR3 is TGTGCCAGCAGCTACAAGACAGTACTGATGAACACTGAAGCTTTCTTT. It specifies CASSYKTVLMNTEAFF. The complete variable domain, with remaining parts taken from reference TRBV5-6 and TRBJ1-1, reads DAGVTQSPTHLIKTRGQQVTLRCSPKSGHDTVSWYQQALGQGPQFIFQYYEEEERQRGNFPDRFSGHQFPNYSSELNVNALLLGDSALYLCASSYKTVLMNTEAFFGQGTRLTVV.

Concerning this clonotype itself: This sequence may be a read error, since a much larger clone differs from it by one base. The V call is TRBV28, the J call TRBJ1-5, with 8 bases that match TRBD1. The CDR3 covers 15 residues. V was pared by 7 bases and J by 1 base, with 6 bases of the junction left unmatched. The V gene's germline CDR1 is MDHEN and CDR2 SYDVKM. The CDR3 sequence is CASIGQGQSNQPQHF. Here the CDR3 DNA reads TGTGCCAGCATAGGACAGGGCCAAAGCAATCAGCCCCAGCATTTT.

Ten or more counts support this clonotype. The gene calls are TRBV27 and TRBJ2-3; 8 bases are shared with TRBD2. The germline V gene encodes CDR1 MNHEY and CDR2 SMNVEV (reference sequence). The CDR3 totals 15 residues. The ends lost 6 bases at V and 3 bases at J; junction bases unmatched: 8. CDR3 protein: CASRPWGGGTDTQYF. CDR3 nucleotide sequence: TGTGCCAGCAGGCCCTGGGGCGGGGGGACAGATACGCAGTATTTT.

About this clonotype: Here the CDR3 omits its conserved ending phenylalanine or tryptophan, so a read error is the likely source. The DNA is left out, because the CDR3 cannot be placed on it with certainty; the CDR3 is given as TCRdb lists it. The chain uses TRBV4-1 and TRBJ2-5; the table's D gene call, TRBD2, was not cross checked with the DNA. Germline V gene lookup returns CDR1 MGHRA and CDR2 YSYEKL. The CDR3 region is 20 residues in length, termini included. The CDR3 sequence: CASSQDEFAGFYNSPLHFGN.

This clonotype was counted a few times. This rearrangement joins TRBV5-1 to TRBJ2-5, with 10 positions matching TRBD1. This CDR3 has 13 residues. V was pared by 6 bases and J by 6 bases, with 5 bases of the junction left unmatched. Germline values: CDR1 SGHRS, CDR2 YFSETQ. This chain's CDR3 is CASMDRGMQTQYF. CDR3 sequence (DNA): TGCGCCAGCATGGACAGGGGGATGCAGACCCAGTACTTC.

On this clonotype: At one end, the junction sequence differs from germline, possibly due to a read error. The V call is TRBV14, the J call TRBJ1-3, with D possibly TRBD1 on 5 matching bases. Germline CDR1 SGHDN, CDR2 FVKESK. The CDR3 length is 17 residues. DNA for the CDR3: TGTGCCAGCAGCCAAGGACAGAATTTTTACTCTGGAAACAACATATATTTT. It translates to CASSQGQNFYSGNNIYF. The full variable domain, with the rest looked up from reference TRBV14 and TRBJ1-3, is EAGVTQFPSHSVIEKGQTVTLRCDPISGHDNLYWYRRVMGKEIKFLLHFVKESKQDESGMPNNRFLAERTGGTYSTLKVQPAELEDSGVYFCASSQGQNFYSGNNIYFGEGSWLTVV.

This clonotype was seen at least ten times. The rearrangement uses TRBV7-2 and TRBJ2-3; D not resolved. Germline CDR1 is SGHTA and CDR2 is FQGNSA. The CDR3 loop spans 13 amino acids. With 8 bases removed from V and 5 bases from J, the gap between germline ends came to 14 bases. Written as DNA, the CDR3 is TGTGCCAGCCGAATCGGTGCGCGAGATACGCAGTATTTT. This sequence encodes CASRIGARDTQYF.

At least ten counts were recorded for this clonotype. The V and J genes are TRBV27 and TRBJ2-1; TRBD2 is a possible D gene (7 bases). V was shortened by 1 base and J by 4 bases, with 17 bases between the two germline ends. The CDR3 loop spans 17 amino acids. Germline lookup yields CDR1 MNHEY and CDR2 SMNVEV (reference sequence). The CDR3 region has the DNA TGTGCCAGCAGTTTATTTTCGGCGGGGGCATCATACAATGAGCAGTTCTTC. Translated: CASSLFSAGASYNEQFF.

This clonotype was observed many times. The chain recombines TRBV6-1 with TRBJ2-1; D is ambiguous. Germline lookup yields CDR1 MNHNS and CDR2 SASEGT. This CDR3 comprises 14 residues. Trimming stripped 6 bases from V and 5 bases from J, with 14 bases between. CDR3 nucleotide sequence: TGTGCCAGCAGCAAACAGATTCCTAACAATGAGCAGTTCTTC. Translated, it gives CASSKQIPNNEQFF.

As concerns this clonotype: One base away lies a much larger clone, so this may be a sequencing read error. J is TRBJ2-7 and V is TRBV27; D gene ambiguous. The V end was cut by 4 bases, the J end by 3 bases, with 19 bases between. The CDR3 length is 16 residues. From germline, CDR1 is MNHEY and CDR2 SMNVEV (reference sequence). The CDR3 DNA reads as TGTGCCAGCAGTTACTTGAACCGACCAACCCTCTACGAGCAGTACTTC. This codes for CASSYLNRPTLYEQYF.

Of note for this clonotype: A read error may be the cause here, since a much bigger clone is one base away. The V gene is TRBV2, the J gene TRBJ1-4, with no clear D. V lost 6 bases to trimming and J lost 12 bases, with 11 bases between them. The CDR3 has 11 residues. Germline CDR1 is SNHLY and CDR2 is FYNNEI. CDR3 region: CASSQREELFF. CDR3 coding DNA: TGTGCCAGCAGCCAACGGGAAGAACTGTTTTTT.

Notes on this clonotype: Compared with germline, one end of the junction differs, possibly owing to a read error. V gene TRBV12-3 or TRBV12-4 combines with J gene TRBJ1-5; a weak D match, TRBD1 (5 bases). CDR3 length equals 13 residues. The CDR3 DNA is TGTACCAGCAGTTTGGGGGGAAATCAGCCCCAGCATTTT. Encoded protein: CTSSLGGNQPQHF.

In this sample, this clonotype turned up a few times. The V call is TRBV12-5, the J call TRBJ1-2, with D possibly matching TRBD1 (5 bases). V dropped 0 bases and J dropped 0 bases, with 8 bases sitting between them. Germline values: CDR1 LGHNT, CDR2 FRNRAP. CDR3 length: 15 amino acids. The CDR3 loop is CASGLVETANYGYTF. CDR3 DNA sequence: TGTGCTAGTGGTTTGGTAGAGACAGCTAACTATGGCTACACCTTC.

The chain combines TRBV9 with TRBJ2-3; D uncertain. This CDR3 is built from 15 residues. V was pared by 2 bases and J by 4 bases, with 14 bases between. Germline lookup yields CDR1 SGDLS and CDR2 YYNGEE. The CDR3, as DNA: TGTGCCAGCAGCGTTCGCCCCAACCGGGCAGATACGCAGTATTTT. This gives the protein CASSVRPNRADTQYF. The full variable domain, completed using reference TRBV9 and TRBJ2-3, is DSGVTQTPKHLITATGQRVTLRCSPRSGDLSVYWYQQSLDQGLQFLIQYYNGEERAKGNILERFSAQQFPDLHSELNLSSLELGDSALYFCASSVRPNRADTQYFGPGTRLTVL.

This clonotype appeared many times. The gene calls are TRBV25-1 and TRBJ1-2, with D perhaps matching TRBD1 (5 bases). The germline gives CDR1 MGHDK, CDR2 SYGVNS. The germline V and J ends were trimmed by 3 bases and 6 bases, with 11 bases remaining between them. The CDR3 contains 13 residues. This chain's CDR3 is CASSDHQGNGYTF. The DNA of the CDR3 is TGTGCCAGCAGTGACCACCAGGGAAATGGCTACACCTTC.

The sample holds many counts of this clonotype. V usage is TRBV28 and J usage is TRBJ1-2, with 8 bases identical to TRBD1. After removal of 9 bases from V and 4 bases from J, the junction contained 10 bases not matched to a gene. In germline, CDR1 is MDHEN, CDR2 SYDVKM. There are 14 residues in the CDR3. The CDR3 DNA reads as TGTGCCAGTAGTGTAGGACAGGGCCCCTATGGCTACACCTTC. The encoded protein is CASSVGQGPYGYTF.

A note on this clonotype: A much larger clone differs from this one at a single base, so this may be a read error. CDR3 DNA: TGCGGTGCTAGCGGACTAGCGGGGGGTCGGGCAGATACGCAGTATTTT. Residues: CGASGLAGGRADTQYF. The chain recombines TRBV20-1 with TRBJ2-3, with 14 bases matching TRBD2. Per germline, CDR1 DFQATT and CDR2 SNEGSKA (reference sequence). The CDR3 runs 16 residues.

As for this clonotype: This clone may be a read error of a much larger clone one base away. The chain carries TRBV10-3 and TRBJ1-1; the D is unclear. The CDR3 is 12 residues long. Germline assignment: CDR1 ENHRY and CDR2 SYGVKD. The CDR3 loop is CAILNGEAEALF. The DNA of the CDR3 is TGTGCCATCCTTAACGGGGAGGCTGAAGCTCTCTTT.

This clonotype was counted ten times or more. V is TRBV7-9 and J is TRBJ1-1; no clear D gene. This CDR3 has 14 amino acids. The germline gives CDR1 SEHNR, CDR2 FQNEAQ (reference sequence). V was shortened by 0 bases and J by 0 bases, with 5 bases between the two germline ends. The CDR3 sequence is CASSLALVNTEAFF. The CDR3 nucleotides are TGTGCCAGCAGCTTAGCGCTTGTGAACACTGAAGCTTTCTTT.

The gene calls are TRBV12-3 or TRBV12-4 and TRBJ2-5, with no clear D. Trimming took 1 base from V and 5 from J, leaving 11 bases between them. This CDR3 comprises 14 residues. CDR3 sequence: CASSLGPLDETQYF. The DNA for the CDR3 is TGTGCCAGCAGTTTAGGTCCATTGGATGAGACCCAGTACTTC.